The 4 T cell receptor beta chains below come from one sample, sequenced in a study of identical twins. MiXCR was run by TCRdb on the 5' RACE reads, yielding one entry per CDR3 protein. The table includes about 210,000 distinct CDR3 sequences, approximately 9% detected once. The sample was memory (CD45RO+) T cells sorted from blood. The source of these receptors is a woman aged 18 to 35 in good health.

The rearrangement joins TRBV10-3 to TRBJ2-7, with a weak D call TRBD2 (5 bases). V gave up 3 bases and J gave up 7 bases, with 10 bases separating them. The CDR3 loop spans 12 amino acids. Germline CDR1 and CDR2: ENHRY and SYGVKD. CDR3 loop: CAISESRGEQYF. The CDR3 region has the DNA TGTGCCATCAGTGAATCCCGGGGAGAGCAGTACTTC.

The CDR3 here is CASSSAFGDTQYF. The CDR3 DNA is TGTGCCAGCAGTTCCGCCTTTGGCGATACGCAGTATTTT. The chain carries TRBV6-2 or TRBV6-3 and TRBJ2-3; D is unclear. The V gene lost 4 bases and the J gene lost 6 bases, with 11 bases spanning the gap. CDR1 is MNHEY, CDR2 SVGEGT, per germline. The CDR3 runs to 13 residues.

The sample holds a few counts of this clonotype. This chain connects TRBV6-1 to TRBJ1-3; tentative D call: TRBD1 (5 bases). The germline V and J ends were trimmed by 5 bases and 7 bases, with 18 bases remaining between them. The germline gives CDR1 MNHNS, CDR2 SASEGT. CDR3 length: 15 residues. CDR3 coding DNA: TGTGCCAGCAGTCCTCGTCGGCAGGGATCCAACACCATATATTTT. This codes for CASSPRRQGSNTIYF.

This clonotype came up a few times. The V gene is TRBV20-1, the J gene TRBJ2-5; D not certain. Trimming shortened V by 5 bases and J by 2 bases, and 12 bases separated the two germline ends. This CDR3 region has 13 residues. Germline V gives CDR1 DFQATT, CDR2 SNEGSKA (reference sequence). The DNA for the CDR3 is TGCAGTGCTGACCGCACAGTTCAAGAGACCCAGTACTTC. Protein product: CSADRTVQETQYF.